The clone carrying this T cell receptor beta chain came up once. Its antigen is not known. The germline CDR1 and CDR2 sequences are LNHNV and YYDKDF (reference sequence). The V and J ends lost 1 base and 3 bases, in that order; junction bases with no gene match: 3. The length of the CDR3 is 14 residues. These data are taken from a study of cytomegalovirus exposure and HLA in healthy donors. Looking at the study overall: Drawn from HLA-typed donors, tens of millions of unique TCRs were held in an early data release.

The PCR contained 60 Vbeta and 13 Jbeta primers. Per the original data handling: About 11 million of 70 million to 80 million unique TCR beta chains were shared, per a later count. The data were produced by immunoSEQ multiplex PCR, yet TCRdb's version contains in-frame clones alone and is incomplete. That table is the source of V, J and clone size, and D and trimming were worked out from the DNA. The sample contains fewer than 200,000 clones, around 80% of which appear only once. Study-wide points: CMV serostatus was the only immune exposure information that was available.

The chain uses TRBV15 and TRBJ2-7; 7 bases fit TRBD2. This receptor was identified in a woman aged 18-35 years in good health and CMV-seronegative. The sample was PBMCs. CDR3 loop: CATSRVGGGYEQYF. The CDR3 bases are TGTGCCACCAGCAGAGTTGGGGGGGGCTACGAGCAGTACTTC.